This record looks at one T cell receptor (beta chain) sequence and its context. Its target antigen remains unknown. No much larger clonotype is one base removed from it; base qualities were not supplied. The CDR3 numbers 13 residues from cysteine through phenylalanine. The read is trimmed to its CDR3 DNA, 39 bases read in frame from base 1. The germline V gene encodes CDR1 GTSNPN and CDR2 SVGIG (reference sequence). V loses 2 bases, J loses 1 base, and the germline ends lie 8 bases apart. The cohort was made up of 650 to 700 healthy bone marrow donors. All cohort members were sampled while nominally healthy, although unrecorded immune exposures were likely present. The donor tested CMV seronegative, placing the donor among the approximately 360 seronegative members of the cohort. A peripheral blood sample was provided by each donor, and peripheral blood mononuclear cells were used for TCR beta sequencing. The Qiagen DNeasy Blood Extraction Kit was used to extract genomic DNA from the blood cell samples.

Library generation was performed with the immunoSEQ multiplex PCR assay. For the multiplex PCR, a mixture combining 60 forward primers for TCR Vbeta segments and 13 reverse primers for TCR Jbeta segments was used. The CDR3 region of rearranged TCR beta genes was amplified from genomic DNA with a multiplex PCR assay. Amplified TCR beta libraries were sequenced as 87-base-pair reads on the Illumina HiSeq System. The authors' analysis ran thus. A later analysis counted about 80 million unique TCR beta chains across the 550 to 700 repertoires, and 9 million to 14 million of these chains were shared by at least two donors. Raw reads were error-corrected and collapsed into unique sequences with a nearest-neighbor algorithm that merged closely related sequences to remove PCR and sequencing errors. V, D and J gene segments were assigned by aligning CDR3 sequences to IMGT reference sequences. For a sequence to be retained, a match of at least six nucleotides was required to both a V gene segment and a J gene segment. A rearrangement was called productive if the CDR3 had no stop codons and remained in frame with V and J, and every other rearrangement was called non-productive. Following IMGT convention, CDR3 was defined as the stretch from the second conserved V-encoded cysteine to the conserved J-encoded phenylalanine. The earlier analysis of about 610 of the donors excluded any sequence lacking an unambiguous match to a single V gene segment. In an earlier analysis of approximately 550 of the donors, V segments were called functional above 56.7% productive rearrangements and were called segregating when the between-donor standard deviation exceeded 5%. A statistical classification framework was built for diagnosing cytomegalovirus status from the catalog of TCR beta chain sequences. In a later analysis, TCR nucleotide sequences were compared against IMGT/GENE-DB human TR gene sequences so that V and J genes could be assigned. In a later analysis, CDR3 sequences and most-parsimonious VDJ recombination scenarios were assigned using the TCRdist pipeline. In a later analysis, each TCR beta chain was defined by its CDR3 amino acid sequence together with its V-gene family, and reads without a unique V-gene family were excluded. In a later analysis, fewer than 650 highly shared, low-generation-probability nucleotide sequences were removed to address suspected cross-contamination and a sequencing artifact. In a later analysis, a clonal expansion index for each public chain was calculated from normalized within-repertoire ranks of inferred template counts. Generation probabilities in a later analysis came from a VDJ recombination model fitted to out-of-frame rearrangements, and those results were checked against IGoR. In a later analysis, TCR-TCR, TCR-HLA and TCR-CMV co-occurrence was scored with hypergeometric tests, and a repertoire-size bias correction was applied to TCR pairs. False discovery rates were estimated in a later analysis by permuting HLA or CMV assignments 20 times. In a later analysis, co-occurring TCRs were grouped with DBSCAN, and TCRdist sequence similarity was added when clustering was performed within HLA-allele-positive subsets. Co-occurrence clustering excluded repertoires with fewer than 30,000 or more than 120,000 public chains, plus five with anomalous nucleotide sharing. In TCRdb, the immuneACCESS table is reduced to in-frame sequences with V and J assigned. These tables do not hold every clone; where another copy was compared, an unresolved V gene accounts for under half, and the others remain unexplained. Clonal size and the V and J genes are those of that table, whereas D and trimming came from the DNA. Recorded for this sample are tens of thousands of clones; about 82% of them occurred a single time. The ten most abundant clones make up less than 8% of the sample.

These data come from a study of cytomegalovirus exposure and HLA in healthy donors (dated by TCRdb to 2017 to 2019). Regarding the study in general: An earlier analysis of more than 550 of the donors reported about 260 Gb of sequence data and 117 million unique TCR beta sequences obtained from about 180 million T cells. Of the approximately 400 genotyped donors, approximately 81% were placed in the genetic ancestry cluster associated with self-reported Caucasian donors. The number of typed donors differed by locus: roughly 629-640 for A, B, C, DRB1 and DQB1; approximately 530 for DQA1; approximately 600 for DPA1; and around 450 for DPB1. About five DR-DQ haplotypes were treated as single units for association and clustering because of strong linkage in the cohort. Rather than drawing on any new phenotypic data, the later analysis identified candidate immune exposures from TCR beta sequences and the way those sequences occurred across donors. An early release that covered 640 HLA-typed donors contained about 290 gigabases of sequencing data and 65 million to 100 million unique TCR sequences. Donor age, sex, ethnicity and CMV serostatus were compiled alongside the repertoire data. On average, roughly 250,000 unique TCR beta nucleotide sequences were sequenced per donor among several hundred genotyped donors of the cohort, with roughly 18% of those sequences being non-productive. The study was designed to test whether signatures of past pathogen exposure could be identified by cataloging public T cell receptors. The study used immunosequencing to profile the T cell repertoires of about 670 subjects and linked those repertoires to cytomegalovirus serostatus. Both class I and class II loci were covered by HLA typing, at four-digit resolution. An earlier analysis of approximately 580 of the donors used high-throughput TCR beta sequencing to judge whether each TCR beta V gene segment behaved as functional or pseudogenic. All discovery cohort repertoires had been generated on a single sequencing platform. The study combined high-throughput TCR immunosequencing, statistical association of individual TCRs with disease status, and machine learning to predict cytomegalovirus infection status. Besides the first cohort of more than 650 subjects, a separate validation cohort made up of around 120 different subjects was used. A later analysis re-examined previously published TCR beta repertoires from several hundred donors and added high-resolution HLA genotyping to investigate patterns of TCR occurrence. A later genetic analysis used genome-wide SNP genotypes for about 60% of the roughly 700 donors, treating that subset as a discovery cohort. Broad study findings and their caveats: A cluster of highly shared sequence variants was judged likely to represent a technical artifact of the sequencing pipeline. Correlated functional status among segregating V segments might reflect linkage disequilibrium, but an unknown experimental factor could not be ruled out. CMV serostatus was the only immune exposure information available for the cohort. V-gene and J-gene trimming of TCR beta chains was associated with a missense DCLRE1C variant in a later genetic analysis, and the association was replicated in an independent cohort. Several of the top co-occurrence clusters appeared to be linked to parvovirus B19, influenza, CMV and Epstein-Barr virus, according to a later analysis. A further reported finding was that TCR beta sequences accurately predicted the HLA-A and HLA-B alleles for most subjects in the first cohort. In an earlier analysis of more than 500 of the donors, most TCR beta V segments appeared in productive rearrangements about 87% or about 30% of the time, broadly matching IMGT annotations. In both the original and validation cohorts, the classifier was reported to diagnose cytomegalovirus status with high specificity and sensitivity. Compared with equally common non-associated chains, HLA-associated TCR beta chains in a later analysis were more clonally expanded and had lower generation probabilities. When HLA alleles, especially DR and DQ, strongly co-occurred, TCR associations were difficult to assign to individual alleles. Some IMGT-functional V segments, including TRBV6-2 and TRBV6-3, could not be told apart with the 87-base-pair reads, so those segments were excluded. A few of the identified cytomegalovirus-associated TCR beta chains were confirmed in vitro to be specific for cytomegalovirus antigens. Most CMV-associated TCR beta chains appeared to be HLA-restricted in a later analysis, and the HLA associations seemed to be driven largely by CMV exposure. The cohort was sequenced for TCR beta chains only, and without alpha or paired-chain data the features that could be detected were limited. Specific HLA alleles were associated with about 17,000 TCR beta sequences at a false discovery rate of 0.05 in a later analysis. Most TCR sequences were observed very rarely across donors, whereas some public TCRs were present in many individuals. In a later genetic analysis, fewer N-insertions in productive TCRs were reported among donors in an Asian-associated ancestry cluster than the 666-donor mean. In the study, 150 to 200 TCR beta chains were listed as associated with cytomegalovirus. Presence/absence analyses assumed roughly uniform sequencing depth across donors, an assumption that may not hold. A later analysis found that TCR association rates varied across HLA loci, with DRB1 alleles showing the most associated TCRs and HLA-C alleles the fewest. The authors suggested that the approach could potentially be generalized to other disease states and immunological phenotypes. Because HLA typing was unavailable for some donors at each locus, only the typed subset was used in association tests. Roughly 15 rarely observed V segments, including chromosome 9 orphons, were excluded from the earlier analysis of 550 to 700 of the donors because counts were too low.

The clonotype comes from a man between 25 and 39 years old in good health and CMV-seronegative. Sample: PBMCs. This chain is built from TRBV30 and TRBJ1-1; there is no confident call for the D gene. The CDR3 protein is CAWSQQKNTEAFF. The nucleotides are TGTGCCTGGAGTCAACAAAAGAACACTGAAGCTTTCTTT. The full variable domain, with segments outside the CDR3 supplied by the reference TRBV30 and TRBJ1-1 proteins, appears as SQTIHQWPATLVQPVGSPLSLECTVEGTSNPNLYWYRQAAGRGLQLLFYSVGIGQISSEVPQNLSASRPQDRQFILSSKKLLLSDSGFYLCAWSQQKNTEAFFGQGTRLTVV.